This T cell receptor (beta chain) was identified in a study of blood T cell repertoires in COVID-19 (dated by TCRdb to 2018 to 2021). About the investigation overall: Samples covering the acute and convalescent phases of COVID-19 were provided by collaborators in the United States, Italy and Spain. The material from the prospective study consisted of cDNA or gDNA derived from T cells, B-cell-depleted T cells, or PBMCs. Deeply sampled blood TCRbeta repertoires from subjects exposed to, actively infected with, or recovered from COVID-19 were included in the dataset. A freely available public database, intended as a resource for researchers studying the immune response to SARS-CoV-2, is where the repertoires were released. Samples were obtained from the ongoing ImmuneRACE study (first 160 participants) and from about 1,300 subjects provided by 6 global collaborators. Nearly every sample came with metadata listing a de-identified subject ID, COVID-19 status, age in years and sex. Where available, HLA class I and class II types were obtained from metadata supplied by the sample provider rather than from assay-based typing. The paper as a whole reports these results and caveats: The amount of clinical and demographic metadata varied by source and participant and was provided uncurated.

Concerning this clone itself: This clone's antigen is unknown. Per-base quality was not reported, and no clone a single base away is much larger than it.

The collaborating institutions used their own protocols to collect whole blood in K2EDTA tubes. For TCRbeta analysis, collaborators shipped samples as frozen whole blood, isolated PBMCs, or DNA extracted from either of those sample types. V is clipped by 0 bases and J by 7 bases, and the sequence between their germline boundaries is 7 bases long. The CDR3 contains 14 residues, cysteine and phenylalanine counted. Only the CDR3 portion is preserved as DNA: 42 bases, with reading frame beginning at the first base. CDR1 and CDR2 are drawn from the germline V gene (reference sequence): LGHDT, YNNKEL. TCRbeta CDR3 regions were amplified from genomic DNA using the immunoSEQ Assay, a bias-controlled multiplex PCR. The original pipeline was this. Nucleated cell counts per sample were estimated from amplification of reference gene primers within the assay. To quantify the absolute abundance of each unique TCRbeta CDR3 rearrangement, sequence reads were collapsed and filtered. Productive Simpson clonality was computed per sample as the square root of Simpson's diversity index over productive rearrangements. The table was pulled from immuneACCESS by TCRdb, which kept in-frame rearrangements only. Such tables lose some clones; where checked, under half of the loss comes from unresolved V genes, and the rest has no known cause. The DNA gave D and trimming, while V, J and clone size come from that table. The sample profile shows about 61,000 clones; around four fifths of them were found once. The top ten hold roughly 5.5% of the sample.

Sequencing was performed on peripheral blood. The clonotype comes from a man between 70 and 80 years old with acute or convalescent COVID-19. Here the chain combines TRBV3-1 (or the pseudogene TRBV3-2) and TRBJ1-6, with the D gene not clear enough to name. The DNA reads as follows: TGTGCCAGCAGCCAAGACAGGAGGAATTCACCCCTCCACTTT. This sequence encodes CASSQDRRNSPLHF.